This T cell receptor beta chain was identified during a study of shared clonotypes between healthy human individuals. The assay was immunoSEQ multiplex PCR, and TCRdb's table has in-frame clones only and misses some. The sample contains a few hundred thousand clones, roughly 95% of which appear only once. General study findings and limits: Naive CD4 clonotypes were shared across several donors at roughly 4.6%. It was expected that sequencing depth would affect clonotype sharing among donors. Only blood underwent sampling, and tissue repertoires likely differ. In contrast to clonotypes shared by all four donors, non-shared clonotypes had lower generation probabilities.

A note on this clone: Its antigen remains unidentified.

Naive CD8 cells lacked CD45RO and underwent positive selection for CCR7, leaving out terminally differentiated effector memory CD45RA+ cells. Germline V gives CDR1 MNHEY, CDR2 SMNVEV (reference sequence). The CDR3 is 14 residues long. V dropped 3 bases and J dropped 3; count of bases not matched to a gene: 3. Input material: naive CD8+ T cells sorted from blood. The chain uses TRBV27 and TRBJ2-3, with 7 positions matching TRBD2. This TCR was recovered from a woman between 25 and 40 years old in good health. The DNA of the CDR3 is TGTGCCAGCAGTTTTTTGGGACTAACAGATACGCAGTATTTT. The encoded protein is CASSFLGLTDTQYF.